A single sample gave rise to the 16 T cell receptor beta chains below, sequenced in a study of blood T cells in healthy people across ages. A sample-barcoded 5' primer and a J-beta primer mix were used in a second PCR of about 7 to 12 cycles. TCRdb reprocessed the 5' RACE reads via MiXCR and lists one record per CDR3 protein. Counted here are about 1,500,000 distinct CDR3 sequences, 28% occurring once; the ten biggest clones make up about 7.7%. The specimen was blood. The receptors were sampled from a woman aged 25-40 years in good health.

CDR3 coding DNA: TGCAGTGGGAAGCGGGGAGAGACCCAGTACTTC. Translating gives CSGKRGETQYF. The genes are TRBV20-1 and TRBJ2-5; 7 bases align to TRBD2. V trimming: 7 bases; J trimming: 4 bases; junction bases outside the gene matches: 3. This CDR3 is 11 amino acids long. Germline V gene data show CDR1 as DFQATT and CDR2 as SNEGSKA (reference sequence).

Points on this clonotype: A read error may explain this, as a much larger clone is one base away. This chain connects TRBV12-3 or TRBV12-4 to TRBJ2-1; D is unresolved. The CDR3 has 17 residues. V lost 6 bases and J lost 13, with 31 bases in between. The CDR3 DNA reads TGTGCCAGCAGCTACGGACGTCTTATAGTGATACAAGAGACCCAGTTCTTC. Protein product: CASSYGRLIVIQETQFF.

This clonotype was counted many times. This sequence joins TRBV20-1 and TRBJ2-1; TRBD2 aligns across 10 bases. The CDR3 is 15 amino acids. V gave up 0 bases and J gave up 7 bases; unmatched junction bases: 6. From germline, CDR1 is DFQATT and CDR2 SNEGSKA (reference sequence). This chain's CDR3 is CSARENQAGGNEQFF. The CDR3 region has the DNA TGCAGTGCTAGAGAGAATCAAGCGGGAGGGAATGAGCAGTTCTTC.

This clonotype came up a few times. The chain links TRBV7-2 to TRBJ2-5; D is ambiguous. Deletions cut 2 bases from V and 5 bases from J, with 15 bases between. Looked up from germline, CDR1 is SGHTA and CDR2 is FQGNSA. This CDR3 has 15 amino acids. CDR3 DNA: TGTGCCAGCAGCTTATCGAGTGACGTTCGGGAGACCCAGTACTTC. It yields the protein CASSLSSDVRETQYF.

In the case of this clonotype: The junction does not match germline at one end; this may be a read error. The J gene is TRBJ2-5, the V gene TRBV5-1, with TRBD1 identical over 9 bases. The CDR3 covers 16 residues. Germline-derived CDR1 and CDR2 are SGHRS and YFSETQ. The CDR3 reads CASSLVTGGGTETQYF. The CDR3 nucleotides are TGCGCCAGTAGCTTGGTTACAGGGGGCGGCACGGAGACCCAGTACTTC.

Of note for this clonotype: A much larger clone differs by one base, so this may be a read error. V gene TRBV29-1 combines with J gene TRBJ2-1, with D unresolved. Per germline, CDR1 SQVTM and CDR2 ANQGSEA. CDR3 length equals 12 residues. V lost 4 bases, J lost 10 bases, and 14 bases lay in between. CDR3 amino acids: CSVGGESYEQFF. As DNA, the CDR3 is TGCAGCGTTGGTGGGGAATCCTACGAGCAGTTCTTC.

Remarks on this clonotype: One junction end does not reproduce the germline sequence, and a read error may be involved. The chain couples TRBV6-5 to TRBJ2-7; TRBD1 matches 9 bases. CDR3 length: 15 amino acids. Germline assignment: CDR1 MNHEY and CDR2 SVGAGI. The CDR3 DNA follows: TGTGCCGGCAGTTCCGACAGGGGGTCTCTCTACGAGCAGTACTTC. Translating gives CAGSSDRGSLYEQYF.

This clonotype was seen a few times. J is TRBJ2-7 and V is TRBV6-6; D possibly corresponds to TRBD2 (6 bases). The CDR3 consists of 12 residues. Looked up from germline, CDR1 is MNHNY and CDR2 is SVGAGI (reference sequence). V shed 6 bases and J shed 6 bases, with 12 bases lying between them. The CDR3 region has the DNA TGTGCCAGCAGCGGGAGCGCCCGCGAGCAGTACTTC. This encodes CASSGSAREQYF.

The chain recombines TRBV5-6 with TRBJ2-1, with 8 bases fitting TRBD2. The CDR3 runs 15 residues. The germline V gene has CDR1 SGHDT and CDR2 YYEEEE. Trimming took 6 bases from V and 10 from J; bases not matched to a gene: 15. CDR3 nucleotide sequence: TGTGCCAGCATCCGGGGGGGGCAGGGGATAGGGGAGCAGTTCTTC. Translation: CASIRGGQGIGEQFF. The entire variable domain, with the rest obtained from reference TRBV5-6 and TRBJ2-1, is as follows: DAGVTQSPTHLIKTRGQQVTLRCSPKSGHDTVSWYQQALGQGPQFIFQYYEEEERQRGNFPDRFSGHQFPNYSSELNVNALLLGDSALYLCASIRGGQGIGEQFFGPGTRLTVL.

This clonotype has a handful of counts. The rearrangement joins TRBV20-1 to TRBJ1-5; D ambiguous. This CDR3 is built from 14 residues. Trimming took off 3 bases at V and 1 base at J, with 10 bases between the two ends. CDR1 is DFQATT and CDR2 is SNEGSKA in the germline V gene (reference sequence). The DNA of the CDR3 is TGCAGTGCTAGGGCTCCGGAAAGCAATCAGCCCCAGCATTTT. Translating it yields CSARAPESNQPQHF.

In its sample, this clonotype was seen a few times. Written as DNA, the CDR3 is TGCGCCAGCAGCAGGCGACCCCAGGGGGAGAGTTACGAGCAGTACTTC. It codes for CASSRRPQGESYEQYF. The V gene is TRBV5-1, the J gene TRBJ2-7; 7 nucleotides line up with TRBD1. V was pared by 4 bases and J by 4 bases, with 14 bases of the junction left unmatched. The germline CDR1 and CDR2 sequences are SGHRS and YFSETQ. This CDR3 has 16 amino acids.

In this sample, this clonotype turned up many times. The CDR3 reads CASSSRAGNNEQFF. CDR3 DNA: TGTGCCAGCAGCTCCCGCGCAGGGAACAATGAGCAGTTCTTC. This chain joins TRBV7-2 and TRBJ2-1, with a possible D match to TRBD1 (5 bases). The V end was cut by 4 bases, the J end by 5 bases, with 12 bases between. CDR3 length: 14 residues. CDR1 SGHTA and CDR2 FQGNSA come from the germline V gene.

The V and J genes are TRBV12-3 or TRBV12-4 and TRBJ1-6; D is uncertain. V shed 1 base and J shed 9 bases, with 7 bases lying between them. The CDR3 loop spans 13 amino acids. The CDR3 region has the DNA TGTGCCAGCAGTTTAGGGATCAGTTCACCCCTCCACTTT. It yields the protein CASSLGISSPLHF.

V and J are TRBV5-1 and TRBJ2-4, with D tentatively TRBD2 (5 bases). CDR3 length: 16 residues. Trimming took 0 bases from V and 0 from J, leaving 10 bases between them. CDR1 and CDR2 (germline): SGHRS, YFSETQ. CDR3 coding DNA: TGCGCCAGCAGCTTGGGCCGCGGGCTAGCCAAAAACATTCAGTACTTC. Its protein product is CASSLGRGLAKNIQYF.

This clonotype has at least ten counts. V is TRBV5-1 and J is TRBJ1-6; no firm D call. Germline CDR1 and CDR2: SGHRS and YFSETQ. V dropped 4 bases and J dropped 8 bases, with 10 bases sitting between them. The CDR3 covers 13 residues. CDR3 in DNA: TGCGCCAGCAGCCTGGGAACGGATTCACCCCTCCACTTT. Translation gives CASSLGTDSPLHF.

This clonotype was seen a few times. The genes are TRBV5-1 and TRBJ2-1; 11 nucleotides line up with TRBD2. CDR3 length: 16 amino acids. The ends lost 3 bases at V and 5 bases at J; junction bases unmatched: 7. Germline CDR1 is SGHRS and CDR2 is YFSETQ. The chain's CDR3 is CASSSYRTSGHNEQFF. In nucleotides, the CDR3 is TGCGCCAGCAGCTCATACCGGACTAGCGGGCACAATGAGCAGTTCTTC. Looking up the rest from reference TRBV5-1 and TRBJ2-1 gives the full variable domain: KAGVTQTPRYLIKTRGQQVTLSCSPISGHRSVSWYQQTPGQGLQFLFEYFSETQRNKGNFPGRFSGRQFSNSRSEMNVSTLELGDSALYLCASSSYRTSGHNEQFFGPGTRLTVL.